The 24 T cell receptor beta chains reported below all come from one sample, sequenced in a study of blood T cell repertoires in COVID-19. Libraries were prepared by immunoSEQ multiplex PCR; TCRdb keeps only in-frame clonotypes and omits some of them. Of 55,000 to 65,000 clones listed, 75% to 90% were seen once; the top ten hold roughly 30%. The specimen sequenced was peripheral blood. These receptors all stem from a man aged 60 to 69 with COVID-19, enrolled during active disease.

The chain has TRBV5-4 and TRBJ1-2; D is ambiguous. This CDR3 comprises 15 residues. Trimming stripped 2 bases from V and 0 bases from J, with 11 bases between. CDR1 and CDR2 from the germline V gene are SGHNT and YYREEE (reference sequence). Written as DNA, the CDR3 is TGTGCCAGCAGCTTCGCGGCCAGAACTAACTATGGCTACACCTTC. Its translation: CASSFAARTNYGYTF.

The chain has TRBV6-1 and TRBJ1-3, with TRBD1 as a possible D gene (6 bases). V lost 2 bases and J 4 bases, leaving 6 bases between the germline ends. Germline CDR1 reads MNHNS; CDR2 reads SASEGT. The CDR3 extends over 13 amino acids. The CDR3 coding sequence is TGTGCCAGCAGTGAACAGGGGGGAAACACCATATATTTT. This codes for CASSEQGGNTIYF.

V and J are TRBV7-2 and TRBJ2-3; 12 nucleotides align to TRBD2. The germline CDR1 and CDR2 sequences are SGHTA and FQGNSA. V shed 1 base, J shed 10 bases, and the junction held 9 bases outside the gene matches. The CDR3 totals 16 residues. CDR3 nucleotide sequence: TGTGCCAGCAGCTTAGAAAGGCTAGCGGGGGGGTCTGCGCAGTATTTT. Its protein product is CASSLERLAGGSAQYF.

The chain joins TRBV7-3 to TRBJ2-2, with unresolved D. The CDR3 contains 13 residues. Per the germline V gene, CDR1 is SGHTA and CDR2 is FQGTGA. V lost 1 base and J 3 bases, leaving 3 bases between the germline ends. The CDR3 coding sequence is TGTGCCAGCAGCTTAAAGCACACCGGGGAGCTGTTTTTT. It translates to CASSLKHTGELFF. Full variable domain (missing parts from reference TRBV7-3 and TRBJ2-2): GAGVSQTPSNKVTEKGKYVELRCDPISGHTALYWYRQSLGQGPEFLIYFQGTGAADDSGLPNDRFFAVRPEGSVSTLKIQRTERGDSAVYLCASSLKHTGELFFGEGSRLTVL.

In DNA form, the CDR3 reads TGTGCCAGCACCTTGTCAGGGCCCAACTCTGGAAACACCATATATTTT. Amino acids: CASTLSGPNSGNTIYF. This chain connects TRBV7-9 to TRBJ1-3; TRBD1 is a possible D gene (5 bases). Trimming pared 7 bases from V and 0 bases from J, leaving 16 bases between. The CDR3 extends over 16 amino acids. Germline V gives CDR1 SEHNR, CDR2 FQNEAQ (reference sequence).

This clone was counted a single time. The J gene is TRBJ2-3, the V gene TRBV4-1, with D perhaps TRBD2 (5 bases). V was trimmed by 1 base and J by 4 bases, leaving 15 bases between them. The CDR3 is 16 residues long. CDR1 is MGHRA, CDR2 YSYEKL, per germline. DNA for the CDR3: TGCGCCAGCAGCCAAGGTCCAGCGGTGTGGCCAGATACGCAGTATTTT. Translation gives CASSQGPAVWPDTQYF.

This chain uses TRBV5-1 with TRBJ2-1, with D maybe TRBD2 (6 bases). V was cut by 1 base and J by 0 bases, with 17 bases left in between. Germline CDR1 SGHRS, CDR2 YFSETQ. The CDR3 has 18 amino acids. The CDR3 loop reads CASSLSGLPLSSYNEQFF. DNA of the CDR3: TGCGCCAGCAGCTTGTCGGGACTCCCTTTGAGCTCCTACAATGAGCAGTTCTTC.

The chain carries TRBV24-1 and TRBJ2-2, with TRBD1 as a possible D gene (6 bases). Germline assignment: CDR1 KGHDR and CDR2 SFDVKD. This CDR3 has 13 residues. V was trimmed by 6 bases and J by 3 bases, leaving 7 bases between them. CDR3 loop: CATSYRDTGELFF. CDR3 DNA sequence: TGTGCCACCAGTTACAGGGACACCGGGGAGCTGTTTTTT.

This clone was seen only once. The rearrangement joins TRBV6-5 to TRBJ2-5; 8 nucleotides align to TRBD2. Germline CDR1 MNHEY, CDR2 SVGAGI. The CDR3 extends over 16 amino acids. Trimming cost V 4 bases and J 1 base; bases outside gene matches: 8. The CDR3 DNA follows: TGTGCCAGCAGTTCGGGCCGAACTAGCGGCCAAGAGACCCAGTACTTC. It is translated as CASSSGRTSGQETQYF.

V usage is TRBV5-4 and J usage is TRBJ2-1, with 11 bases aligning to TRBD2. V was clipped by 4 bases and J by 9 bases; unmatched bases: 15. CDR3 length: 17 residues. Germline assignment: CDR1 SGHNT and CDR2 YYREEE (reference sequence). The CDR3 is CASSMPPSGGQGREQFF. In DNA, the CDR3 is TGTGCCAGCAGCATGCCCCCTAGCGGGGGGCAGGGGCGTGAGCAGTTCTTC.

The genes are TRBV19 and TRBJ1-6; weak D call: TRBD1 (6 bases). Germline V lookup: CDR1 LNHDA, CDR2 SQIVND (reference sequence). V was cut by 11 bases and J by 7 bases, with 12 bases left in between. There are 12 residues in the CDR3. CDR3 region: CAPTRGNSPLHF. The DNA of the CDR3 is TGTGCCCCAACTAGGGGGAATTCACCCCTCCACTTT. Together with reference TRBV19 and TRBJ1-6, the CDR3 gives the full variable domain: DGGITQSPKYLFRKEGQNVTLSCEQNLNHDAMYWYRQDPGQGLRLIYYSQIVNDFQKGDIAEGYSVSREKKESFPLTVTSAQKNPTAFYLCAPTRGNSPLHFGNGTRLTVT.

V gene TRBV3-1 (or the pseudogene TRBV3-2) combines with J gene TRBJ2-5, with 11 bases matching TRBD2. CDR1 and CDR2 (germline): LGHDT, YNNKEL (reference sequence). CDR3 length: 17 residues. V trimming: 5 bases; J trimming: 6 bases; junction bases outside the gene matches: 14. CDR3 residues: CASSEYPSSGRLQTQYF. The CDR3 DNA sequence: TGTGCCAGCAGCGAATACCCCTCTAGCGGGAGGTTACAGACCCAGTACTTC.

The sample holds one count of this clone. The chain combines TRBV27 with TRBJ2-1; TRBD1 agrees at 7 bases. The ends lost 3 bases at V and 2 bases at J; junction bases unmatched: 4. CDR3 length: 15 amino acids. Germline V gives CDR1 MNHEY, CDR2 SMNVEV (reference sequence). CDR3 loop: CASSFGDRAYNEQFF. As DNA, the CDR3 is TGTGCCAGCAGTTTTGGGGACAGAGCCTACAATGAGCAGTTCTTC.

The chain employs TRBV11-3 and TRBJ1-5; 9 positions agree with TRBD1. With V trimmed by 5 bases and J by 1 base, 3 bases remained unmatched. Germline V gene lookup returns CDR1 SGHNT and CDR2 YENEEA. CDR3 size: 15 residues. The CDR3 spells CASSRGTGSNQPQHF. For the CDR3, the DNA is TGTGCCAGCAGCCGAGGGACAGGGAGCAATCAGCCCCAGCATTTT.

V gene TRBV3-1 (or the pseudogene TRBV3-2) combines with J gene TRBJ1-2, with a possible D match to TRBD1 (6 bases). Germline values: CDR1 LGHDT, CDR2 YNNKEL (reference sequence). This CDR3 region has 15 residues. V was clipped by 6 bases and J by 4 bases, with 18 bases between them. CDR3 nucleotides: TGTGCCAGCAGGCTCAGGGGAAATCGGGGCTATGGCTACACCTTC. Translating gives CASRLRGNRGYGYTF.

Only a few counts were recorded for this clone. The rearrangement joins TRBV9 to TRBJ2-2, with a tentative D call TRBD2 (5 bases). This CDR3 is built from 14 residues. Per the germline V gene, CDR1 is SGDLS and CDR2 is YYNGEE. V lost 4 bases and J 5 bases, leaving 12 bases between the germline ends. The CDR3 region is CASSPGLPTGELFF. CDR3 nucleotides: TGTGCCAGCAGCCCAGGACTGCCGACCGGGGAGCTGTTTTTT.

The rearrangement joins TRBV5-6 to TRBJ1-5; weak D call: TRBD1 (5 bases). The CDR3 length is 14 residues. V dropped 0 bases and J dropped 6 bases, with 10 bases sitting between them. CDR1 and CDR2 from the germline V gene are SGHDT and YYEEEE. This CDR3 is CASSLERGGQPQHF. CDR3 DNA sequence: TGTGCCAGCAGCTTGGAAAGGGGAGGTCAGCCCCAGCATTTT.

The V call is TRBV5-1, the J call TRBJ1-3, with D unresolved. V gave up 4 bases and J gave up 2 bases, with 13 bases separating them. CDR1 and CDR2 from the germline V gene are SGHRS and YFSETQ. This CDR3 is 15 amino acids long. CDR3 bases: TGCGCCAGCAGCCTCGAGGGATCTACTGGAAACACCATATATTTT. Translated: CASSLEGSTGNTIYF.

This sequence joins TRBV6-5 and TRBJ1-1; 7 nucleotides align to TRBD1. CDR3 length: 15 amino acids. Trimming took 4 bases from V and 4 from J; bases not matched to a gene: 9. The germline CDR1 and CDR2 sequences are MNHEY and SVGAGI. CDR3 DNA sequence: TGTGCCAGCAGTTCAGCAGGGGGATTGCGCACTGAAGCTTTCTTT. Residues: CASSSAGGLRTEAFF.

The chain is built from TRBV7-3 and TRBJ2-2; 8 bases agree with TRBD2. The junction had 8 bases not matched to a gene; V was cut back by 5 bases and J by 0 bases. The CDR3 covers 17 residues. Germline assignment: CDR1 SGHTA and CDR2 FQGTGA. CDR3 in amino acids: CASSPTFSGTNTGELFF. The CDR3, as DNA: TGTGCCAGCAGCCCCACCTTTAGCGGGACGAACACCGGGGAGCTGTTTTTT.

The CDR3 bases are TGTGCCAGCAGCTTGGGGACTAGCGTACAAGAGACCCAGTACTTC. It codes for CASSLGTSVQETQYF. V and J are TRBV5-4 and TRBJ2-5; 9 bases align to TRBD2. The V and J ends lost 0 bases and 2 bases, in that order; junction bases with no gene match: 2. Per the germline V gene, CDR1 is SGHNT and CDR2 is YYREEE (reference sequence). The CDR3 runs 15 residues.

V is TRBV4-3 and J is TRBJ2-7; D is unresolved. Trimming removed 0 bases at V and 6 bases at J, with 15 bases between. The CDR3 loop spans 15 amino acids. In germline, CDR1 is LGHNA, CDR2 YSLEER. The CDR3 coding sequence is TGCGCCAGCAGCCAAGAATCAGTCTCGCTTCGCGAGCAGTACTTC. The encoded protein is CASSQESVSLREQYF.

The chain joins TRBV9 to TRBJ2-2; TRBD2 might be the D (6 bases). In germline, CDR1 is SGDLS, CDR2 YYNGEE. V was shortened by 2 bases and J by 4 bases, with 9 bases between the two germline ends. The CDR3 sequence is 14 residues long. DNA for the CDR3: TGTGCCAGCAGCGTCCGGGAGTTCACCGGGGAGCTGTTTTTT. Translating gives CASSVREFTGELFF. Filled out from reference TRBV9 and TRBJ2-2, the complete variable domain reads DSGVTQTPKHLITATGQRVTLRCSPRSGDLSVYWYQQSLDQGLQFLIQYYNGEERAKGNILERFSAQQFPDLHSELNLSSLELGDSALYFCASSVREFTGELFFGEGSRLTVL.

J is TRBJ2-7 and V is TRBV7-2; possible D gene TRBD2, 5 bases. CDR1 is SGHTA and CDR2 is FQGNSA in the germline V gene. This CDR3 has 12 residues. V lost 5 bases and J 1 base, leaving 6 bases between the germline ends. The CDR3: CASSPGSYEQYF. DNA of the CDR3: TGTGCCAGCAGCCCGGGATCCTACGAGCAGTACTTC. The whole variable domain, remainder taken from reference TRBV7-2 and TRBJ2-7, is GAGVSQSPSNKVTEKGKDVELRCDPISGHTALYWYRQSLGQGLEFLIYFQGNSAPDKSGLPSDRFSAERTGGSVSTLTIQRTQQEDSAVYLCASSPGSYEQYFGPGTRLTVT.